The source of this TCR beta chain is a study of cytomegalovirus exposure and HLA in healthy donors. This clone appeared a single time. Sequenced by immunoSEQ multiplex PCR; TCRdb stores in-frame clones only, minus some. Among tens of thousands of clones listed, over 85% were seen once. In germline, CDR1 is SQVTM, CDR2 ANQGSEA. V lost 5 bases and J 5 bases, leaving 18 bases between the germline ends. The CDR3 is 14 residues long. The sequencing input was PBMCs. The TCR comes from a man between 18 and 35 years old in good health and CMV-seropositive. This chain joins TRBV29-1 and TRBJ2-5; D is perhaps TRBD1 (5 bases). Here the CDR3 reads CSVKPDQGIETQYF. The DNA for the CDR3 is TGCAGCGTTAAACCGGACCAGGGTATTGAGACCCAGTACTTC.